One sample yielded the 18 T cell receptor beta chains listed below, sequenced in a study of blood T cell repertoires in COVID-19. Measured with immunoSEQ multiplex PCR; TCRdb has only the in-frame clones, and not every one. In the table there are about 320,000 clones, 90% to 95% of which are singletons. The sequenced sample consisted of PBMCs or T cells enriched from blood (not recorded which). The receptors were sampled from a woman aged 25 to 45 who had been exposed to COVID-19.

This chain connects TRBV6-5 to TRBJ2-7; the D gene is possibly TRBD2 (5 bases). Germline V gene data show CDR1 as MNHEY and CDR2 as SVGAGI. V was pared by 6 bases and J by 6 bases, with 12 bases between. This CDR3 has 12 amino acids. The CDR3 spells CASSPTRSEQYF. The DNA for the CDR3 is TGTGCCAGCAGCCCAACTAGAAGCGAGCAGTACTTC.

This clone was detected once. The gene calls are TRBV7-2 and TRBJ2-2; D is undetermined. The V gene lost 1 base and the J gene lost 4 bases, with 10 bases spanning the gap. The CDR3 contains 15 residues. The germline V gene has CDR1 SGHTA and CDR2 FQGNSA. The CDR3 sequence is CASSLVSVFTGELFF. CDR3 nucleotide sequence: TGTGCCAGCAGCTTAGTATCGGTCTTCACCGGGGAGCTGTTTTTT.

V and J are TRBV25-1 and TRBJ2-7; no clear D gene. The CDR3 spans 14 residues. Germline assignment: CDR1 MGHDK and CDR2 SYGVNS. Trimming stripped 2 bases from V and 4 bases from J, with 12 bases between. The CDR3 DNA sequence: TGTGCCAGCAGTGAAAGGTTAGACACTTACGAGCAGTACTTC. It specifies CASSERLDTYEQYF.

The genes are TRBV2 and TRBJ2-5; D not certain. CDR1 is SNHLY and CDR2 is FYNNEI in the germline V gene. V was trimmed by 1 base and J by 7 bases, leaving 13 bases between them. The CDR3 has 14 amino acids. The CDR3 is CASSEEGGEVTQYF. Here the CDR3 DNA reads TGTGCCAGCAGTGAAGAAGGCGGTGAAGTGACCCAGTACTTC.

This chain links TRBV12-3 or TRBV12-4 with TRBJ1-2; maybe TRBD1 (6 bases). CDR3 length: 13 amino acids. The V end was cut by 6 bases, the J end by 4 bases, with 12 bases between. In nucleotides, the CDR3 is TGTGCCAGCAGCCACGGACAGTTCTATGGCTACACCTTC. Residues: CASSHGQFYGYTF.

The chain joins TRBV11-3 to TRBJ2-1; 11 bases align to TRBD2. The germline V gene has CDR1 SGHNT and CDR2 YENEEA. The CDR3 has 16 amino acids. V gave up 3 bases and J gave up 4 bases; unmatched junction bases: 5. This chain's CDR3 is CASSLNSGGGYNEQFF. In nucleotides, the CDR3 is TGTGCCAGCAGCTTGAATAGCGGGGGGGGTTACAATGAGCAGTTCTTC. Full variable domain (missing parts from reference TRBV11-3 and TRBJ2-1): EAGVVQSPRYKIIEKKQPVAFWCNPISGHNTLYWYLQNLGQGPELLIRYENEEAVDDSQLPKDRFSAERLKGVDSTLKIQPAELGDSAVYLCASSLNSGGGYNEQFFGPGTRLTVL.

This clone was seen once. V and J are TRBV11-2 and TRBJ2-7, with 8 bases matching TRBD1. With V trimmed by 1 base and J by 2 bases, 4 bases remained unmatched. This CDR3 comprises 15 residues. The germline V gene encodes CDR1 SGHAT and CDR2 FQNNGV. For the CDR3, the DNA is TGTGCCAGCAGCTTAGTGGCCAGGGGGCCCTACGAGCAGTACTTC. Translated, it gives CASSLVARGPYEQYF.

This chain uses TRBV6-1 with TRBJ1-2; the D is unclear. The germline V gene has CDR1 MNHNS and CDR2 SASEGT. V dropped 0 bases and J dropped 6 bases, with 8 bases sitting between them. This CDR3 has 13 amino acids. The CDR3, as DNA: TGTGCCAGCAGTGAAGCGGCAGTGAATGGCTACACCTTC. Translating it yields CASSEAAVNGYTF.

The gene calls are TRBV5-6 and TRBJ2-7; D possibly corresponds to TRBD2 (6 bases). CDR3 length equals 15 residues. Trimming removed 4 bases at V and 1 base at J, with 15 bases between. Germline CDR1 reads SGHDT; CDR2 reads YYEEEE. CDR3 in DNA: TGTGCCAGCAGCCCGGACGGTGGGAGGTCCTACGAGCAGTACTTC. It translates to CASSPDGGRSYEQYF.

CDR3 sequence: CASSQRGGDNEQFF. In DNA, the CDR3 is TGTGCCAGCAGCCAGAGGGGAGGCGACAATGAGCAGTTCTTC. J is TRBJ2-1 and V is TRBV3-1 (or the pseudogene TRBV3-2); D may be TRBD2 (6 bases). Between the trimmed V and J ends, which lost 3 bases and 5 bases, there was a span of 11 bases. The CDR3 contains 14 residues. Germline-derived CDR1 and CDR2 are LGHDT and YNNKEL (reference sequence).

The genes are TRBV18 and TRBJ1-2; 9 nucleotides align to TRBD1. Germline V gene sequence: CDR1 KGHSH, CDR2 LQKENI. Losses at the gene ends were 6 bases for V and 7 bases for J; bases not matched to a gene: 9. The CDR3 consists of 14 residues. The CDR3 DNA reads TGTGCCAGCTCCCCATTCGACAGGGGGATTGGCTACACCTTC. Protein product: CASSPFDRGIGYTF.

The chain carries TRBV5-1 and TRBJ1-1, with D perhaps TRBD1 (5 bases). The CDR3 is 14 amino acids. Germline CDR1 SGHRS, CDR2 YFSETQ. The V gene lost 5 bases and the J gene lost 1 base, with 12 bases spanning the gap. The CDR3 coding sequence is TGCGCCAGCAGTTATGGGGCTGCGAACACTGAAGCTTTCTTT. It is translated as CASSYGAANTEAFF.

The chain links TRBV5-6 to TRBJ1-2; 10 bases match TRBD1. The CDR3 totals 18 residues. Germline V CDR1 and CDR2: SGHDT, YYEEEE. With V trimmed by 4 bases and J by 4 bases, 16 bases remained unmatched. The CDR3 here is CASSRRGTGDEKIYGYTF. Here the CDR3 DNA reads TGTGCCAGCAGCCGGCGGGGGACAGGGGACGAGAAGATCTATGGCTACACCTTC. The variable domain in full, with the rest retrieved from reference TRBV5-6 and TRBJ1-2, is DAGVTQSPTHLIKTRGQQVTLRCSPKSGHDTVSWYQQALGQGPQFIFQYYEEEERQRGNFPDRFSGHQFPNYSSELNVNALLLGDSALYLCASSRRGTGDEKIYGYTFGSGTRLTVV.

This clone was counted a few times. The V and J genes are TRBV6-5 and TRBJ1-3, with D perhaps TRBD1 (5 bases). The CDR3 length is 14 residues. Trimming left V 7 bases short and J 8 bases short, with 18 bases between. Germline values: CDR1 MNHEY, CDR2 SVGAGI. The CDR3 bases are TGTGCCAGCACCACACGGGGGTTTCTGGACACCATATATTTT. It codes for CASTTRGFLDTIYF.

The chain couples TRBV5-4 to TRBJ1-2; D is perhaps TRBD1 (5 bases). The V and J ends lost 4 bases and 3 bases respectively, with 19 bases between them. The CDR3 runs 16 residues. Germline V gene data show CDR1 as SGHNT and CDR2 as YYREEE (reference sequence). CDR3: CASSQGGAQLDYGYTF. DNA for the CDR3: TGTGCCAGCAGCCAAGGAGGGGCACAGTTGGACTATGGCTACACCTTC.

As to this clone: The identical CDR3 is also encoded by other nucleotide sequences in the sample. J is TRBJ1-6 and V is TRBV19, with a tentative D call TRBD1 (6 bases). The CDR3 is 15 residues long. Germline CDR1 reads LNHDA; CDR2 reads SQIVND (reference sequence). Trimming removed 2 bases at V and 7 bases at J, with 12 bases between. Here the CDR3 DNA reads TGTGCCAGTAGTATAAGGGGGGGTGGCAATTCACCCCTCCACTTT. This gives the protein CASSIRGGGNSPLHF. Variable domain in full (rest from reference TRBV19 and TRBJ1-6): DGGITQSPKYLFRKEGQNVTLSCEQNLNHDAMYWYRQDPGQGLRLIYYSQIVNDFQKGDIAEGYSVSREKKESFPLTVTSAQKNPTAFYLCASSIRGGGNSPLHFGNGTRLTVT.

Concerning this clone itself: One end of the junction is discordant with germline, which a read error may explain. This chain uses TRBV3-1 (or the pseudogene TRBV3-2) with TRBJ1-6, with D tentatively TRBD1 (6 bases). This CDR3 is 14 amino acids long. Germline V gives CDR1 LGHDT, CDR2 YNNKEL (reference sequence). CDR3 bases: TGTGCCAGCAGCCAAGCCAGGGGATATTCATCCCTCCACTTT. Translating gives CASSQARGYSSLHF.

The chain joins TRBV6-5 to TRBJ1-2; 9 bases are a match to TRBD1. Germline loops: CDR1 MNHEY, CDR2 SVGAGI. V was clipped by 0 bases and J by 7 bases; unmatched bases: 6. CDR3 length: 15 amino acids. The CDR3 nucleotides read TGTGCCAGCAGTTACTCGGGACAGGGTTCGGGTGGCTACACCTTC. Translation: CASSYSGQGSGGYTF.